The rows below give T cell receptor beta chains drawn from one sample of a study of cytomegalovirus exposure and HLA in healthy donors. The repertoire was sequenced with immunoSEQ multiplex PCR; TCRdb's copy has only in-frame clones and lacks some. The sample carries about 120,000 clones, around 85% recorded once. Sequenced sample: PBMCs. These receptors were obtained from a man aged 30 to 39 in good health and CMV-seronegative. The CDR3 runs from the conserved cysteine through the conserved F or W. A D gene is named only where the DNA matches it firmly. Not all rows give a size; the values are once, few, many and, for expanded clones, a class.

CASTRTGLYEQYF,TGTGCCAGCACCAGGACGGGGTTGTACGAGCAGTACTTC,.,TRBJ2-7,TRBV6-1,.
CASSVGLGSKNIQYF,TGTGCCAGCAGCGTTGGACTAGGTTCCAAAAACATTCAGTACTTC,.,TRBJ2-4,TRBV7-6,TRBD2
CASSLASASGHEQYF,TGTGCCAGCAGCTTAGCGTCGGCTAGCGGCCACGAGCAGTACTTC,.,TRBJ2-7,TRBV7-8,TRBD2
CASSLAPRGGLGETQYF,TGTGCCAGCAGCTTAGCGCCGCGGGGGGGCCTCGGGGAGACCCAGTACTTC,.,TRBJ2-5,TRBV7-6,TRBD2
CASSPQGTEAFF,TGTGCCAGCAGCCCCCAGGGCACTGAAGCTTTCTTT,once,TRBJ1-1,TRBV7-9,.
CASSLANPRQGDGYTF,TGTGCCAGCAGCTTAGCCAACCCGAGACAGGGGGATGGCTACACCTTC,.,TRBJ1-2,TRBV7-9,TRBD1
CASSLASGAFQETQYF,TGCGCCAGCAGCTTGGCCTCAGGGGCTTTCCAAGAGACCCAGTACTTC,.,TRBJ2-5,TRBV5-1,.
CASSELQGPTLNEQFF,TGTGCCAGCAGCGAACTACAGGGCCCCACACTCAATGAGCAGTTCTTC,.,TRBJ2-1,TRBV2,.
CASSVAGGDYGYTF,TGTGCCAGCAGTGTAGCAGGGGGCGACTATGGCTACACCTTC,.,TRBJ1-2,TRBV6-1,TRBD1
CASSPRSGTVLEGEQYF,TGTGCCAGCAGCCCGCGTTCCGGGACAGTACTAGAAGGCGAGCAGTACTTC,.,TRBJ2-7,TRBV7-9,TRBD1
CSVESTGQANYEQYF,TGCAGCGTTGAAAGTACAGGACAGGCGAACTACGAGCAGTACTTC,.,TRBJ2-7,TRBV29-1,TRBD1
CASSSQPGQGRNQPQHF,TGTGCCAGCAGTTCACAACCCGGACAGGGTCGGAATCAGCCCCAGCATTTT,.,TRBJ1-5,TRBV27,TRBD1
CASRPVGGGNQPQHF,TGTGCCAGCAGACCCGTGGGGGGGGGAAATCAGCCCCAGCATTTT,.,TRBJ1-5,TRBV28,.
CASSEQGQGIPNEQYF,TGTGCCAGCAGTGAACAGGGGCAGGGGATTCCCAACGAGCAGTACTTC,.,TRBJ2-7,TRBV25-1,.
CASIPDRVYGYTF,TGTGCCTCGATTCCCGACAGAGTCTATGGCTACACCTTC,.,TRBJ1-2,TRBV30,.
CASTQGSKPQHF,TGTGCCAGCACCCAGGGCAGCAAGCCCCAGCATTTT,.,TRBJ1-5,TRBV28,.
CASSGHRDYEQYF,TGTGCCAGCAGCGGGCACAGGGACTACGAGCAGTACTTC,.,TRBJ2-7,TRBV11-3,.
CASRPWGLAQSTDTQYF,TGTGCCAGTAGACCTTGGGGACTAGCGCAAAGCACAGATACGCAGTATTTT,.,TRBJ2-3,TRBV19,TRBD2
CASSRETSGGQGEAGELFF,TGTGCCAGCAGCAGGGAGACTAGCGGGGGGCAGGGGGAAGCCGGGGAGCTGTTTTTT,.,TRBJ2-2,TRBV21-1,.
CASSGRGGGETQYF,TGTGCCAGCAGTGGGCGGGGGGGTGGAGAGACCCAGTACTTC,.,TRBJ2-5,TRBV6-6,TRBD2
CASSYNSGTSGDTDTQYF,TGTGCCAGCAGTTACAACTCCGGGACTAGCGGGGACACAGATACGCAGTATTTT,.,TRBJ2-3,TRBV28,TRBD2
CAWSLSRQNLLYGYTF,TGTGCCTGGAGTCTCTCCCGACAGAACCTTCTCTATGGCTACACCTTC,once,TRBJ1-2,TRBV30,.
CASSFALRLAGGPSYEQYF,TGTGCTAGCAGTTTCGCACTCCGACTAGCGGGGGGCCCAAGCTACGAGCAGTACTTC,.,TRBJ2-7,TRBV27,TRBD2
CASIPPGAQETQYF,TGTGCCAGCATCCCCCCAGGGGCGCAAGAGACCCAGTACTTC,.,TRBJ2-5,TRBV11-2,.
CASSPGVPRTDTQYF,TGTGCCAGCAGCCCCGGGGTCCCCCGAACAGATACGCAGTATTTT,once,TRBJ2-3,TRBV5-4,.
CASSSDSLSNYGYTF,TGCGCCAGCAGCTCGGACAGCCTCTCTAACTATGGCTACACCTTC,.,TRBJ1-2,TRBV5-1,.
CSVASPGTSGGPQETQYF,TGCAGCGTCGCATCCCCCGGGACTAGCGGGGGGCCGCAAGAGACCCAGTACTTC,.,TRBJ2-5,TRBV29-1,TRBD2
CAIRTLTGNEQYF,TGTGCCATCAGGACATTGACAGGGAACGAGCAGTACTTC,few,TRBJ2-7,TRBV10-3,TRBD1
CASSLGDSGNQPQHF,TGTGCCAGCAGCTTGGGGGACTCTGGGAATCAGCCCCAGCATTTT,.,TRBJ1-5,TRBV7-9,.
CASSIPGGQETQYF,TGTGCCAGCAGCATACCAGGAGGACAAGAGACCCAGTACTTC,.,TRBJ2-5,TRBV5-6,.
CASSRGFGETQYF,TGCGCCAGCAGCAGAGGGTTTGGGGAGACCCAGTACTTC,.,TRBJ2-5,TRBV5-1,.
CASSLVRDRRSEQYF,TGTGCCAGCAGCTTAGTCCGGGACAGGAGGTCCGAGCAGTACTTC,.,TRBJ2-7,TRBV7-2,TRBD1
CASSQGRFRVVQGYTF,TGCGCCAGCAGCCAAGGCCGGTTCAGGGTAGTACAAGGCTACACCTTC,.,TRBJ1-2,TRBV4-3,.
CASSHLPGQNNMNTEAFF,TGTGCCAGCTCACATCTCCCGGGACAGAACAACATGAACACTGAAGCTTTCTTT,medium-sized,TRBJ1-1,TRBV18,TRBD1
CSASDGNWGQPQHF,TGCAGCGCCTCCGACGGGAACTGGGGTCAGCCCCAGCATTTT,.,TRBJ1-5,TRBV29-1,.
CTSSHPISGLRGYTF,TGCACCAGCAGCCATCCCATTTCCGGACTCAGGGGCTACACCTTC,.,TRBJ1-2,TRBV1,.
CASSRQGFNQPQHF,TGTGCCAGCAGCCGACAGGGGTTCAATCAGCCCCAGCATTTT,.,TRBJ1-5,TRBV28,TRBD1
CASSLIPGQANSPLHF,TGTGCCAGCAGTTTAATCCCGGGACAGGCAAATTCACCCCTCCACTTT,.,TRBJ1-6,TRBV27,TRBD1
CASSYSRGSSYEQYF,TGTGCCAGCAGTTACTCCAGGGGTAGCTCCTACGAGCAGTACTTC,.,TRBJ2-7,TRBV27,.
CASSVGPGSNEQFF,TGTGCCAGCAGCGTAGGCCCAGGGTCCAATGAGCAGTTCTTC,few,TRBJ2-1,TRBV9,.
CASSEGQGVRNGYTF,TGTGCCAGCAGTGAAGGACAGGGGGTTAGAAATGGCTACACCTTC,.,TRBJ1-2,TRBV25-1,TRBD1
CASSKMTGTENSQYF,TGCGCCAGCAGCAAGATGACCGGGACAGAAAACAGTCAGTACTTC,once,TRBJ2-4,TRBV5-1,TRBD1
CASSSVTDNTEAFF,TGCGCCAGCAGCTCGGTAACAGATAACACTGAAGCTTTCTTT,.,TRBJ1-1,TRBV5-1,.
CASRPRDSWGYGYTF,TGTGCCAGCAGGCCAAGAGACAGCTGGGGCTATGGCTACACCTTC,.,TRBJ1-2,TRBV2,.